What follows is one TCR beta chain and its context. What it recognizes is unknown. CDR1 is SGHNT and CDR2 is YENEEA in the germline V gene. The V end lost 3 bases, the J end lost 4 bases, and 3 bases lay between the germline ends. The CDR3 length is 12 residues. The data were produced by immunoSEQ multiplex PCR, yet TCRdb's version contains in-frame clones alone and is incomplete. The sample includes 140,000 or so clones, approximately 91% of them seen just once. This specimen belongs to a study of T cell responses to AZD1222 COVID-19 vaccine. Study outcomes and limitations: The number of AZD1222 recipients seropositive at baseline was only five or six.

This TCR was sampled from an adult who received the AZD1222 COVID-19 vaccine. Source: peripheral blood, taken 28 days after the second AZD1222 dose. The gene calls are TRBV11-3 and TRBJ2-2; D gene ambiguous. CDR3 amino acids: CASSLRTGELFF. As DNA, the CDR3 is TGTGCCAGCAGCTTGCGCACCGGGGAGCTGTTTTTT.